These 16 T cell receptor beta chains share one sample of origin, sequenced in a study of cytomegalovirus exposure and HLA in healthy donors (dated by TCRdb to about 2017). Library generation was performed with the immunoSEQ multiplex PCR assay. For the multiplex PCR, a mixture combining 60 forward primers for TCR Vbeta segments and 13 reverse primers for TCR Jbeta segments was used. The clones in this table, taken by TCRdb from immuneACCESS, are in-frame only. Not every clone is retained; where verified, under half of the shortfall comes from an unresolved V gene, and the cause of the rest is unknown. In all, the sample holds 150,000 to 200,000 clones, and 70% to 85% of those were seen once. The ten biggest clones cover about 2.5% of the sample. Sequencing input: PBMCs. These TCRs come from a human donor in good health.

The J gene is TRBJ2-2, the V gene TRBV4-1, with 12 bases fitting TRBD2. Germline trimming cut 5 bases from V and 5 bases from J; bases unmatched to any gene: 9. This CDR3 comprises 17 residues. Germline V lookup: CDR1 MGHRA, CDR2 YSYEKL. The CDR3 spells CASSNRLAGAVTGELFF. The DNA of the CDR3 is TGCGCCAGCAGCAACCGACTAGCGGGGGCCGTGACCGGGGAGCTGTTTTTT.

The rearrangement joins TRBV7-8 to TRBJ1-1; D remains unclear. The CDR3 consists of 12 residues. The ends were cut back, 5 bases at V and 2 bases at J, with 6 bases in the middle. Germline values: CDR1 SGHVS, CDR2 FQNEAQ. In DNA, the CDR3 is TGTGCCAGCAGCCCCCCTAACACTGAAGCTTTCTTT. Residues: CASSPPNTEAFF.

This rearrangement joins TRBV4-2 to TRBJ2-5; tentatively, D is TRBD2 (6 bases). The J call is in doubt because the DNA end fits TRBJ2-7 better. There are 14 residues in the CDR3. The germline V gene encodes CDR1 LGHNA and CDR2 YNFKEQ. CDR3 loop: CASSQEVTSYEQYF. The CDR3 DNA reads as TGTGCCAGCAGCCAAGAAGTGACTAGCTACGAGCAGTACTTC.

The chain combines TRBV5-8 with TRBJ1-5; D not resolved. The CDR3 loop spans 12 amino acids. Per the germline V gene, CDR1 is SGHTS and CDR2 is YDEGEE. Trimming removed 6 bases at V and 6 bases at J, with 10 bases between. Here the CDR3 DNA reads TGTGCCAGCACCACGACTGGTCAGCCCCAGCATTTT. This translates into CASTTTGQPQHF.

CDR3 nucleotide sequence: TGTGCCAGCAGCGCTAGCGGGGGGCAGGGAGATACGCAGTATTTT. Translating gives CASSASGGQGDTQYF. The J gene is TRBJ2-3, the V gene TRBV9; TRBD2 matches at 11 bases. The CDR3 is 15 amino acids. The V and J ends lost 3 bases and 5 bases, in that order; junction bases with no gene match: 5. Germline V gene lookup returns CDR1 SGDLS and CDR2 YYNGEE.

The chain couples TRBV10-3 to TRBJ2-3, with TRBD2 as a possible D gene (6 bases). Deletions cut 10 bases from V and 2 bases from J, with 16 bases between. Germline loops: CDR1 ENHRY, CDR2 SYGVKD. The length of the CDR3 is 14 residues. The CDR3 sequence is CASHYGGDTDTQYF. In DNA, the CDR3 is TGTGCCAGTCACTACGGCGGGGACACAGATACGCAGTATTTT.

V gene TRBV4-2 combines with J gene TRBJ2-1; D not resolved. This CDR3 region has 14 residues. Germline V gene sequence: CDR1 LGHNA, CDR2 YNFKEQ. V shed 4 bases and J shed 3 bases, with 10 bases lying between them. The CDR3 DNA reads TGTGCCAGCAGCCCGGATGGGCTCTACAATGAGCAGTTCTTC. It encodes CASSPDGLYNEQFF.

The genes are TRBV12-5 and TRBJ1-5, with 7 bases fitting TRBD1. CDR3 length: 16 residues. CDR1 is LGHNT, CDR2 FRNRAP, per germline. V was clipped by 5 bases and J by 6 bases; unmatched bases: 13. The CDR3 nucleotides are TGTGCTAGTGGTCCCGAACAGGGGTCTTTCGGTCAGCCCCAGCATTTT. It encodes CASGPEQGSFGQPQHF.

The chain joins TRBV4-3 to TRBJ1-5, with 8 bases identical to TRBD1. The CDR3 has 16 residues. Per germline, CDR1 LGHNA and CDR2 YSLEER. V was clipped by 0 bases and J by 6 bases; unmatched bases: 7. The CDR3 here is CASSQDRAGGLQPQHF. The DNA for the CDR3 is TGCGCCAGCAGCCAAGACAGGGCAGGGGGCCTTCAGCCCCAGCATTTT.

The rearrangement uses TRBV11-2 and TRBJ2-5, with 8 bases identical to TRBD1. The trim removed 0 bases at V and 3 bases at J, leaving 0 bases unmatched. CDR1 SGHAT and CDR2 FQNNGV come from the germline V gene. The CDR3 is made up of 14 amino acids. CDR3 sequence: CASSLEDREETQYF. As DNA, the CDR3 is TGTGCCAGCAGCTTAGAGGACAGGGAAGAGACCCAGTACTTC.

The chain couples TRBV30 to TRBJ1-2; the D gene is possibly TRBD1 (5 bases). Trimming removed 5 bases from V and 4 bases from J, with 17 bases in between. Germline values: CDR1 GTSNPN, CDR2 SVGIG (reference sequence). This CDR3 is 14 amino acids long. In DNA form, the CDR3 reads TGTGCCTGGGCACTACCAGGGAATATCTATGGCTACACCTTC. Its protein is CAWALPGNIYGYTF.

The V and J genes are TRBV6-4 and TRBJ2-3; 7 bases are a match to TRBD1. There are 19 residues in the CDR3. Germline CDR1 MRHNA, CDR2 SNTAGT. The trim removed 8 bases at V and 8 bases at J, leaving 28 bases unmatched. The DNA of the CDR3 is TGTGCCAGCCCCGACAGGGACGGGACCTCTATGGGGGTATCGTGTACGCAGTATTTT. Protein sequence: CASPDRDGTSMGVSCTQYF.

The rearrangement links TRBV9 to TRBJ2-5, with TRBD2 identical over 9 bases. V was pared by 4 bases and J by 7 bases, with 17 bases of the junction left unmatched. The CDR3 length is 17 residues. Germline CDR1 SGDLS, CDR2 YYNGEE. CDR3 coding DNA: TGTGCCAGCAGCCTCAGGGGGGTTAGCGGGGGCCCGGGGACCCAGTACTTC. It codes for CASSLRGVSGGPGTQYF.

This rearrangement joins TRBV5-8 to TRBJ1-1, with D possibly matching TRBD1 (6 bases). V gave up 4 bases and J gave up 9 bases, with 16 bases separating them. The CDR3 is made up of 13 amino acids. In germline, CDR1 is SGHTS, CDR2 YDEGEE. The CDR3 DNA follows: TGTGCCAGCAGCCCTGTCGAACAGGGTCAAGCTTTCTTT. It encodes CASSPVEQGQAFF.

The chain combines TRBV29-1 with TRBJ1-4; possible D gene TRBD1, 5 bases. The CDR3 is 12 residues long. Germline loops: CDR1 SQVTM, CDR2 ANQGSEA. V was pared by 4 bases and J by 7 bases, with 10 bases between. CDR3 coding DNA: TGCAGCGTTGGGGGGGGTGGTGAAAAACTGTTTTTT. Translation: CSVGGGGEKLFF. Looking up the rest from reference TRBV29-1 and TRBJ1-4 gives the full variable domain: SAVISQKPSRDICQRGTSLTIQCQVDSQVTMMFWYRQQPGQSLTLIATANQGSEATYESGFVIDKFPISRPNLTFSTLTVSNMSPEDSSIYLCSVGGGGEKLFFGSGTQLSVL.

The V call is TRBV5-1, the J call TRBJ2-5, with TRBD1 matching over 7 bases. V lost 4 bases, J lost 5 bases, and 8 bases stayed unmatched. Per the germline V gene, CDR1 is SGHRS and CDR2 is YFSETQ. This CDR3 contains 14 residues. The CDR3 sequence is CASSPDRLKETQYF. CDR3 DNA: TGCGCCAGCAGCCCGGACAGGCTCAAGGAGACCCAGTACTTC.